This T cell receptor beta chain was identified in a study of T cell repertoires in cytomegalovirus infection (dated by TCRdb to the late 2010s). Regarding the complete study: Because public TCR beta signatures pointed to carriage of CMV infection together with the matching HLA type, the HLA type of each donor mattered for the analysis.

Sequenced on an Illumina HiSeq 1500. The raw public data were reprocessed by TCRdb itself: fastp quality trimming at Q25, MiXCR clonotype calling, in-frame beta chains only. Entries are consolidated by CDR3 protein sequence, retaining the most common genes and DNA. This sample has about 400,000 distinct CDR3 sequences in its table, and less than 20% of those were observed once. Approximately 10% of the sample lies in the top ten. This clonotype was counted many times. The antigen it binds to is not known. Base-call qualities are not available, and no considerably larger clone is one nucleotide away. At the junction V is shortened by 6 bases and J by 0 bases; bases outside the gene matches: 8. From its cysteine to its phenylalanine, the CDR3 spans 16 amino acids. Only the CDR3 DNA stays, 48 bases, in frame from base 1. Results the study describes overall, beyond this receptor: Carriers of CMV infection plus the relevant HLA type were discriminated by the cumulative frequency of public TCR beta family members in the study cohort and in an independent roughly 380-donor cohort. The ex vivo response was dominated by HLA-C-restricted CMV-specific TCR beta clonotypes, and the single most frequent clonotype in two of eight donors was supplied by these HLA-C-restricted clonotypes.

The receptor was isolated from a human donor in good health (CMV status not recorded). Some clones in this sample may be carry-over from other donors' samples. Sequencing used PBMCs. The chain employs TRBV12-3 or TRBV12-4 and TRBJ2-7; the junction holds 10 bases that match TRBD2. The sequenced DNA is TGTGCCAGCAGCCTCCTACTAGCGGGGAGCTCCTACGAGCAGTACTTC. This encodes CASSLLLAGSSYEQYF.